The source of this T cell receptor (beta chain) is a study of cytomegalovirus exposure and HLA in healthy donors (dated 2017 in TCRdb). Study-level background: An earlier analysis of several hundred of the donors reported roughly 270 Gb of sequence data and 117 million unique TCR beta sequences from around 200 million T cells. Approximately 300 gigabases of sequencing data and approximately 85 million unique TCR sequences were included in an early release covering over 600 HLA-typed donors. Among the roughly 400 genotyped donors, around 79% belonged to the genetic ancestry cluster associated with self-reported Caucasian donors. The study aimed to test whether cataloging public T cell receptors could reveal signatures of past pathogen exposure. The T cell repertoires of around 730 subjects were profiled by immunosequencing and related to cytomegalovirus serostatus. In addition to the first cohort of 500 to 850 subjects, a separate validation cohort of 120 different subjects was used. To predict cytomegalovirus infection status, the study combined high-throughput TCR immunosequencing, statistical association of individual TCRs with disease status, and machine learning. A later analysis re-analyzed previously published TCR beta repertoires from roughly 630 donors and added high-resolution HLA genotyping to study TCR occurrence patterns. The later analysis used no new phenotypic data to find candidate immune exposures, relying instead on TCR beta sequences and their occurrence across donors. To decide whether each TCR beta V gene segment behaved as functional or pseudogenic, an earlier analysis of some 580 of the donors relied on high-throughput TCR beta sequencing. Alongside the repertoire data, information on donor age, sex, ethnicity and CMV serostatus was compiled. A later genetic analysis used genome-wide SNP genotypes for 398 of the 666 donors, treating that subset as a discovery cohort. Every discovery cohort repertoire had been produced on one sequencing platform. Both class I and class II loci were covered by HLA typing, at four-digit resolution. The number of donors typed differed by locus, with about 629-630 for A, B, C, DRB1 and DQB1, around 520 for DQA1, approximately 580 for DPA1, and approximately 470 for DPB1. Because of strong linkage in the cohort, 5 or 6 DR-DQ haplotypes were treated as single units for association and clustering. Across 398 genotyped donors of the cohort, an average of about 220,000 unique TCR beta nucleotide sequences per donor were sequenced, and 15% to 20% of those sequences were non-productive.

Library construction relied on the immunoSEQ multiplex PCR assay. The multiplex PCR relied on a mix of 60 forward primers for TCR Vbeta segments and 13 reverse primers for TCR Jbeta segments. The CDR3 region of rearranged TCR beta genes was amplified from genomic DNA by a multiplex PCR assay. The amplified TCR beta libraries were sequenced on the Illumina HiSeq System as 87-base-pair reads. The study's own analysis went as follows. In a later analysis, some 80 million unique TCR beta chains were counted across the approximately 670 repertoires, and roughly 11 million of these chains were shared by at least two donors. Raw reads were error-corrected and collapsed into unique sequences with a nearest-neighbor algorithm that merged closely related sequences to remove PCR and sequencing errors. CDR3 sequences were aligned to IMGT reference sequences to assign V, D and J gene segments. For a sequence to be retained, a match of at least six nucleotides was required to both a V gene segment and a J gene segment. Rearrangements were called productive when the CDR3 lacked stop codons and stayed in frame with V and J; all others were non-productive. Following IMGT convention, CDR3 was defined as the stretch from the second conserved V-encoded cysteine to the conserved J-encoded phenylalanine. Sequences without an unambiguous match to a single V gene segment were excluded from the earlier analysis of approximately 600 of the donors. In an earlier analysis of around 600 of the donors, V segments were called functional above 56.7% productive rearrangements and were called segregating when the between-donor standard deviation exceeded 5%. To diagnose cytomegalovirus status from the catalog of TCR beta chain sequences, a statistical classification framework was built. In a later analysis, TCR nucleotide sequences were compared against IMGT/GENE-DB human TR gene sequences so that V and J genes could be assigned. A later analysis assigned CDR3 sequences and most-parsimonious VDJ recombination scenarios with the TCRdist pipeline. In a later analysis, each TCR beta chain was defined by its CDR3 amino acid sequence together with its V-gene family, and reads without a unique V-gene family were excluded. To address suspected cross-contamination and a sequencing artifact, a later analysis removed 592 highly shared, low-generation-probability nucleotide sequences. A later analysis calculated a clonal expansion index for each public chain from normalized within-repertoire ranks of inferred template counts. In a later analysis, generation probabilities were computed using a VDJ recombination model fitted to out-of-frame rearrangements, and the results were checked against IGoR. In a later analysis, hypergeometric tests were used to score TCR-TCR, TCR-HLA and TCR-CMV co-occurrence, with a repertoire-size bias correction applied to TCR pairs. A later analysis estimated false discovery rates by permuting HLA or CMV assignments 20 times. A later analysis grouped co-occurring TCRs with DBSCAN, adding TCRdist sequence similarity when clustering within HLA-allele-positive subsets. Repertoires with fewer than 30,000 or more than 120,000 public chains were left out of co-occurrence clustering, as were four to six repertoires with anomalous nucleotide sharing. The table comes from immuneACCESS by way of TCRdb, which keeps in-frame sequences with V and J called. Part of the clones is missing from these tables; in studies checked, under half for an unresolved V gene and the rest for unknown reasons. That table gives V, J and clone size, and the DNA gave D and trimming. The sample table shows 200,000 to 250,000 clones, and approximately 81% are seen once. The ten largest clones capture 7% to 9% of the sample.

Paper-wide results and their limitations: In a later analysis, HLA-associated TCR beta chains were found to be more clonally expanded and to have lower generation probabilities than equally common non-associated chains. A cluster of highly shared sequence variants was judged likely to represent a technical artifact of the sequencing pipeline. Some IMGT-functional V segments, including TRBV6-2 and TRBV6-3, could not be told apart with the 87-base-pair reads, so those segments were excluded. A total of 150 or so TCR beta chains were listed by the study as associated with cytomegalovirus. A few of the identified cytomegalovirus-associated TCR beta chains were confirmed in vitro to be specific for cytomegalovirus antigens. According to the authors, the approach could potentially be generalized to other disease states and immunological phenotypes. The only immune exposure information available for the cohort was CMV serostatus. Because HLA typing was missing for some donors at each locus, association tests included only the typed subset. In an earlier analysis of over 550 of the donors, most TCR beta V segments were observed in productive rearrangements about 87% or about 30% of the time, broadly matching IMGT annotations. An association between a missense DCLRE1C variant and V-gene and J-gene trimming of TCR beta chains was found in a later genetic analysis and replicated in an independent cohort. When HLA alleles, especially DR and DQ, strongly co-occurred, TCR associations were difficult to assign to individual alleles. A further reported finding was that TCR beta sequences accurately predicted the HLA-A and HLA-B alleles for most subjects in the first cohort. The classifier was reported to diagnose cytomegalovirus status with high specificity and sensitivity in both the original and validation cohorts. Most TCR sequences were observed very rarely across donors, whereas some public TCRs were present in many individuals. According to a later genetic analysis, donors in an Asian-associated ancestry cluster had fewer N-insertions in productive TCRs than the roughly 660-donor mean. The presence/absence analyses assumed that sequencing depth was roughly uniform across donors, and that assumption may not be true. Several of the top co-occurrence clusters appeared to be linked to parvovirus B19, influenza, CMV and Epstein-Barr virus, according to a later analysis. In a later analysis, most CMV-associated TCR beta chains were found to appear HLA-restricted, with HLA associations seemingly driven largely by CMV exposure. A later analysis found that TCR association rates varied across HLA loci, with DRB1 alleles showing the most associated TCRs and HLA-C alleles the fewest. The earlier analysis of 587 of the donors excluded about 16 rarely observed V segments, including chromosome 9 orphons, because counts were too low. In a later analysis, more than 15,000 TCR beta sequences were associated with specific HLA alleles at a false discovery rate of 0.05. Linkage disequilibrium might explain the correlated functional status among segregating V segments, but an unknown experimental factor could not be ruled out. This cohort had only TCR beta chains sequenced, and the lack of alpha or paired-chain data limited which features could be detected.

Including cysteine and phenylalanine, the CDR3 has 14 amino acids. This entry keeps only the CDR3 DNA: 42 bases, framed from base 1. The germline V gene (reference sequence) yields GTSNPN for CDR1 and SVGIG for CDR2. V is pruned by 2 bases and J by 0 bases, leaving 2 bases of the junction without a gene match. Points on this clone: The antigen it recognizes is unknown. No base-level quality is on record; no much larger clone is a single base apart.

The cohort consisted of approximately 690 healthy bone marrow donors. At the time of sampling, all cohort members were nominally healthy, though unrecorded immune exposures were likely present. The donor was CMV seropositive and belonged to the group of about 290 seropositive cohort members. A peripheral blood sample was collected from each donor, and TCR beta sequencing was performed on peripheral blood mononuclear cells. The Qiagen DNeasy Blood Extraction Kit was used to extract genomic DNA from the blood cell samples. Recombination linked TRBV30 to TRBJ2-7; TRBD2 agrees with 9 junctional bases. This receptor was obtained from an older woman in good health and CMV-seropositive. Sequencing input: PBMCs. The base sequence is TGTGCCTGGAGTACTAGCGGGTCCTCCTACGAGCAGTACTTC. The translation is CAWSTSGSSYEQYF.